These 15 T cell receptor beta chains share one sample of origin, sequenced in a study of post-analysis software for immune sequencing data. These TCRs' antigens remain unknown. Unique-molecular-identifier-tagged TCR beta cDNA libraries were used. TCRdb ran MiXCR on the PCR reads and lists one entry per CDR3 protein. The data contain fewer than 850,000 distinct CDR3 sequences, 25% to 30% of them singletons. Study results and caveats: Several TRBV segments were more frequent in patients than controls; TRBV5-6, TRBV5-1 and TRBV20-1 belonged to this group.

Sequencing input: blood. The receptors were sampled from a girl between 10 and 17 years old with multiple sclerosis.

In this sample, this clonotype turned up a few times. The V call is TRBV20-1, the J call TRBJ2-1; 7 bases align to TRBD2. This CDR3 is built from 13 residues. Germline V gene lookup returns CDR1 DFQATT and CDR2 SNEGSKA (reference sequence). The CDR3 here is CSKKRGAYNEQFF. In nucleotides, the CDR3 is TGCAGCAAGAAGCGGGGTGCCTACAATGAGCAGTTCTTC.

This clonotype turned up a few times. The chain uses TRBV10-3 and TRBJ1-1, with D perhaps TRBD1 (5 bases). The germline V and J ends were trimmed by 8 bases and 5 bases, with 15 bases remaining between them. This CDR3 spans 13 amino acids. Germline V gene lookup returns CDR1 ENHRY and CDR2 SYGVKD. CDR3 region: CAIGGPRTTEAFF. Written as DNA, the CDR3 is TGTGCCATCGGAGGGCCGCGGACAACTGAAGCTTTCTTT.

This clonotype was observed once. J is TRBJ1-3 and V is TRBV4-3, with 7 positions matching TRBD1. Trimming took 0 bases from V and 8 from J; bases not matched to a gene: 4. Germline loops: CDR1 LGHNA, CDR2 YSLEER. This CDR3 has 14 amino acids. The CDR3 coding sequence is TGCGCCAGCAGCCAAGATACCGGGACAGACACCATATATTTT. This translates into CASSQDTGTDTIYF.

For this clonotype: One end of the junction is discordant with germline, which a read error may explain. The chain couples TRBV4-3 to TRBJ2-7, with 9 bases matching TRBD2. CDR1 and CDR2 from the germline V gene are LGHNA and YSLEER. The CDR3 length is 15 residues. The CDR3 is CASGQVAGGPYEQYF. CDR3 sequence (DNA): TGCGCCAGCGGCCAGGTCGCGGGAGGGCCCTACGAGCAGTACTTC.

This chain links TRBV6-6 with TRBJ1-1; D is undetermined. The V gene's germline CDR1 is MNHNY and CDR2 SVGAGI (reference sequence). V lost 7 bases to trimming and J lost 6 bases, with 15 bases between them. The CDR3 covers 13 residues. The CDR3 is CASNIHASAEAFF. CDR3 DNA sequence: TGTGCCAGCAACATACACGCCTCCGCTGAAGCTTTCTTT.

This clonotype was seen more than once but under ten times. The chain employs TRBV10-3 and TRBJ1-1, with D unresolved. The ends were cut back, 5 bases at V and 3 bases at J, with 16 bases in the middle. CDR3 length equals 15 residues. In germline, CDR1 is ENHRY, CDR2 SYGVKD. CDR3 region: CAISSARPRDTEAFF. For the CDR3, the DNA is TGTGCCATCAGTTCAGCTCGGCCCCGGGACACTGAAGCTTTCTTT.

This clonotype was seen at least ten times. The J gene is TRBJ2-1, the V gene TRBV29-1; 7 bases are shared with TRBD1. The length of the CDR3 is 12 residues. V dropped 6 bases and J dropped 8; count of bases not matched to a gene: 7. Per germline, CDR1 SQVTM and CDR2 ANQGSEA. CDR3 sequence: CSVAPTGYEQFF. CDR3 DNA sequence: TGCAGCGTGGCCCCGACAGGGTATGAGCAGTTCTTC.

As regards this clonotype: The junction departs from the called germline gene at one end, perhaps through a read error. V gene TRBV28 combines with J gene TRBJ1-6; TRBD1 might be the D (5 bases). Germline assignment: CDR1 MDHEN and CDR2 SYDVKM. CDR3 size: 13 residues. CDR3 protein: CASSFPGNSPPHF. The CDR3 bases are TGTGCCAGCAGTTTCCCAGGGAATTCACCCCCCCACTTT.

The J gene is TRBJ2-5, the V gene TRBV4-1; a weak D match, TRBD1 (5 bases). The germline V and J ends were trimmed by 0 bases and 4 bases, with 9 bases remaining between them. The germline gives CDR1 MGHRA, CDR2 YSYEKL. There are 14 residues in the CDR3. The CDR3 coding sequence is TGCGCCAGCAGCCAAGATTCAGGGTTAGAGACCCAGTACTTC. Amino acids: CASSQDSGLETQYF.

There are a few counts of this clonotype. The V and J genes are TRBV5-5 and TRBJ2-5; the D gene is possibly TRBD1 (5 bases). The germline gives CDR1 SGHKS, CDR2 YYEKEE (reference sequence). The CDR3 has 14 residues. V was trimmed by 5 bases and J by 3 bases, leaving 14 bases between them. This CDR3 is CASRIGRVEETQYF. As DNA, the CDR3 is TGTGCCAGCAGAATCGGCAGGGTGGAAGAGACCCAGTACTTC.

This clonotype came up once. The V and J genes are TRBV5-1 and TRBJ1-1; the match to TRBD1 covers 8 bases. The CDR3 covers 16 residues. Germline V lookup: CDR1 SGHRS, CDR2 YFSETQ. V trimming: 3 bases; J trimming: 5 bases; junction bases outside the gene matches: 12. This CDR3 is CASSWLGRQGKTEAFF. The CDR3 DNA reads TGCGCCAGCAGCTGGCTCGGTCGACAGGGGAAGACTGAAGCTTTCTTT. Complete variable domain (other parts from reference TRBV5-1 and TRBJ1-1): KAGVTQTPRYLIKTRGQQVTLSCSPISGHRSVSWYQQTPGQGLQFLFEYFSETQRNKGNFPGRFSGRQFSNSRSEMNVSTLELGDSALYLCASSWLGRQGKTEAFFGQGTRLTVV.

This clonotype was recorded at least ten times. J is TRBJ2-7 and V is TRBV5-1, with 14 bases fitting TRBD2. Trimming at V came to 4 bases and at J to 3 bases, leaving 9 bases not matched to a gene. Germline V lookup: CDR1 SGHRS, CDR2 YFSETQ. The CDR3 has 17 residues. In nucleotides, the CDR3 is TGCGCCAGCAGCCGCGACAGGGGACTAGCGGGGGACTACGAGCAGTACTTC. As protein: CASSRDRGLAGDYEQYF.

The chain employs TRBV7-9 and TRBJ2-1; tentative D call: TRBD1 (5 bases). Germline values: CDR1 SEHNR, CDR2 FQNEAQ (reference sequence). The CDR3 spans 15 residues. V was trimmed by 5 bases and J by 4 bases, leaving 15 bases between them. The CDR3: CASSPRTRGYNEQFF. As DNA, the CDR3 is TGTGCCAGCAGCCCCAGGACAAGGGGATACAATGAGCAGTTCTTC.

The chain has TRBV12-3 or TRBV12-4 and TRBJ2-1; 10 bases match TRBD2. This CDR3 region has 16 residues. Germline trimming cut 4 bases from V and 11 bases from J; bases unmatched to any gene: 14. The CDR3 spells CASSSQGGTSASQQFF. In nucleotides, the CDR3 is TGTGCCAGCAGTTCCCAGGGCGGGACTAGCGCGAGTCAGCAGTTCTTC.

The chain joins TRBV29-1 to TRBJ1-5, with D maybe TRBD1 (6 bases). The CDR3 consists of 14 residues. The V end lost 1 base, the J end lost 0 bases, and 7 bases lay between the germline ends. Germline V CDR1 and CDR2: SQVTM, ANQGSEA. The CDR3 DNA sequence: TGCAGCGTTGAAGTCAGGGGTAGCAATCAGCCCCAGCATTTT. This encodes CSVEVRGSNQPQHF. Variable domain in full (rest from reference TRBV29-1 and TRBJ1-5): SAVISQKPSRDICQRGTSLTIQCQVDSQVTMMFWYRQQPGQSLTLIATANQGSEATYESGFVIDKFPISRPNLTFSTLTVSNMSPEDSSIYLCSVEVRGSNQPQHFGDGTRLSIL.